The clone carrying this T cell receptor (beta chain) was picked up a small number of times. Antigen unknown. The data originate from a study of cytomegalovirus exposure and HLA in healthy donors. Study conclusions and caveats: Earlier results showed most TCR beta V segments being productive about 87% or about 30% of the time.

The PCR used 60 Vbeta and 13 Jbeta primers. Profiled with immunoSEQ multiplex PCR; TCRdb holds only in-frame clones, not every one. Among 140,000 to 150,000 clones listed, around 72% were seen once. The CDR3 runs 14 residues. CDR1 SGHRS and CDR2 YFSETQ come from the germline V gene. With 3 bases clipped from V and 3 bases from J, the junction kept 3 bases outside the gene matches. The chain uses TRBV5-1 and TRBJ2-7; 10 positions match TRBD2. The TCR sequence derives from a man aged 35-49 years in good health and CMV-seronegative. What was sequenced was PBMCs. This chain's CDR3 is CASSYGLAVYEQYF. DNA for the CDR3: TGCGCCAGCAGCTACGGACTAGCGGTCTACGAGCAGTACTTC.